The 27 T cell receptor beta chains below all came from one sample that was sequenced in a study of T cell responses to AZD1222 COVID-19 vaccine. Produced via immunoSEQ multiplex PCR; TCRdb's table is partial and in-frame only. The table lists 120,000 to 150,000 clones, roughly 87% of them singletons. This material consisted of peripheral blood, taken 28 days after the second AZD1222 dose. Receptor source: an adult who received the AZD1222 COVID-19 vaccine.

V gene TRBV7-2 combines with J gene TRBJ1-5; the D is unclear. CDR1 and CDR2 (germline): SGHTA, FQGNSA. The V end lost 5 bases, the J end lost 6 bases, and 11 bases lay between the germline ends. This CDR3 is 13 amino acids long. Here the CDR3 DNA reads TGTGCCAGCAGCCCCGGTCTCCGTCAGCCCCAGCATTTT. Its translation is CASSPGLRQPQHF.

CDR3 nucleotide sequence: TGTGCCAGCGGGGGTCGAGGGATGAACACCGGGGAGCTGTTTTTT. It translates to CASGGRGMNTGELFF. The V and J genes are TRBV2 and TRBJ2-2; the D gene could be TRBD1 or TRBD2 (5 bases each). V was clipped by 8 bases and J by 1 base, with 14 bases between them. The CDR3 is 15 residues long. In germline, CDR1 is SNHLY, CDR2 FYNNEI.

This rearrangement joins TRBV7-6 to TRBJ1-5, with a possible D match to TRBD1 (6 bases). Deletions cut 6 bases from V and 2 bases from J, with 23 bases between. Germline CDR1 is SGHVS and CDR2 is FNYEAQ. The CDR3 consists of 18 residues. The CDR3 DNA is TGTGCCAGCAGGGGCGCGTCCGGGGGCAACGAGCGCAATCAGCCCCAGCATTTT. It encodes CASRGASGGNERNQPQHF. Supplemented by reference TRBV7-6 and TRBJ1-5, the full variable domain reads GAGVSQSPRYKVTKRGQDVALRCDPISGHVSLYWYRQALGQGPEFLTYFNYEAQQDKSGLPNDRFSAERPEGSISTLTIQRTEQRDSAMYRCASRGASGGNERNQPQHFGDGTRLSIL.

This chain joins TRBV7-8 and TRBJ2-5; D gene unclear. The CDR3 spans 13 residues. The germline V and J ends were trimmed by 1 base and 1 base, with 4 bases remaining between them. The germline V gene has CDR1 SGHVS and CDR2 FQNEAQ. The CDR3 DNA is TGTGCCAGCAGCTTAGATTCCCAAGAGACCCAGTACTTC. Translating gives CASSLDSQETQYF.

CDR3 loop: CASSQVMGPQHF. The CDR3 DNA reads TGTGCCAGCAGCCAGGTCATGGGGCCCCAGCATTTT. The chain links TRBV27 to TRBJ1-5; D is unresolved. The CDR3 has 12 amino acids. V dropped 6 bases and J dropped 9 bases, with 12 bases sitting between them. Looked up from germline, CDR1 is MNHEY and CDR2 is SMNVEV (reference sequence).

The J gene is TRBJ2-7, the V gene TRBV28; 9 bases map to TRBD1. The CDR3 is 14 residues long. CDR1 is MDHEN, CDR2 SYDVKM, per germline. V was clipped by 6 bases and J by 2 bases; unmatched bases: 5. The CDR3 DNA sequence: TGTGCCAGCAGGTCCGGGACAGGGACCTACGAGCAGTACTTC. Protein: CASRSGTGTYEQYF.

The genes are TRBV9 and TRBJ1-1; the D gene is possibly TRBD1 (5 bases). In germline, CDR1 is SGDLS, CDR2 YYNGEE. The CDR3 is 13 amino acids. Trimming removed 4 bases from V and 7 bases from J, with 14 bases in between. CDR3 bases: TGTGCCAGCAGCCTATCGATTCAGGGTGAAGCTTTCTTT. It codes for CASSLSIQGEAFF.

The rearrangement uses TRBV28 and TRBJ1-5, with D perhaps matching TRBD1 (6 bases). This CDR3 comprises 16 residues. V was shortened by 8 bases and J by 4 bases, with 21 bases between the two germline ends. Germline loops: CDR1 MDHEN, CDR2 SYDVKM. CDR3 in DNA: TGTGCCAGCTGGGATCGGAGGGGGGGCCCTAATCAGCCCCAGCATTTT. This sequence encodes CASWDRRGGPNQPQHF.

The rearrangement joins TRBV28 to TRBJ1-2, with D perhaps matching TRBD1 (6 bases). Germline values: CDR1 MDHEN, CDR2 SYDVKM. Deletions cut 4 bases from V and 3 bases from J, with 12 bases between. There are 14 residues in the CDR3. The CDR3 sequence: CASSSPDRYYGYTF. The CDR3 DNA sequence: TGTGCCAGCAGTTCGCCGGACAGATACTATGGCTACACCTTC.

The gene calls are TRBV5-1 and TRBJ2-3; 9 nucleotides match TRBD1. This CDR3 region has 13 residues. The germline V gene has CDR1 SGHRS and CDR2 YFSETQ. V lost 5 bases to trimming and J lost 6 bases; unmatched junction nucleotides: 4. CDR3 residues: CASRGQGVDTQYF. In nucleotides, the CDR3 is TGCGCCAGCAGGGGACAGGGCGTTGATACGCAGTATTTT.

The V and J genes are TRBV5-1 and TRBJ2-1; D possibly corresponds to TRBD1 (6 bases). With 4 bases removed from V and 9 bases from J, the gap between germline ends came to 23 bases. The germline CDR1 and CDR2 sequences are SGHRS and YFSETQ. The CDR3 is 16 residues long. The CDR3 DNA reads as TGCGCCAGCAGCCCCGGGACAACCCTGACGAACAGTGAGCAGTTCTTC. The encoded protein is CASSPGTTLTNSEQFF.

The chain carries TRBV4-1 and TRBJ2-1, with TRBD1 as a possible D gene (5 bases). The CDR3 is 14 amino acids. The V and J ends lost 4 bases and 6 bases respectively, with 13 bases between them. Germline CDR1 is MGHRA and CDR2 is YSYEKL. CDR3 sequence: CASSRGPQGNEQFF. The CDR3 region has the DNA TGCGCCAGCAGCCGAGGACCGCAGGGCAATGAGCAGTTCTTC.

This chain joins TRBV15 and TRBJ1-6; 7 bases match TRBD1. V lost 2 bases, J lost 10 bases, and 8 bases stayed unmatched. Germline-derived CDR1 and CDR2 are LNHNV and YYDKDF (reference sequence). The CDR3 length is 15 residues. The CDR3 bases are TGTGCCACCAGCAGACGAACAGGGGAAGGGTCACCCCTCCACTTT. Its translation is CATSRRTGEGSPLHF.

The gene calls are TRBV4-3 and TRBJ2-7; 10 bases fit TRBD2. J lost 3 bases, V lost 4 bases, and 9 bases had no gene match. The length of the CDR3 is 16 residues. Per germline, CDR1 LGHNA and CDR2 YSLEER. The CDR3 coding sequence is TGCGCCAGCAGCCTAGAAGGGACTAGCGACTTCTACGAGCAGTACTTC. It codes for CASSLEGTSDFYEQYF.

The rearrangement uses TRBV4-3 and TRBJ1-4; the match to TRBD1 covers 8 bases. Germline trimming cut 4 bases from V and 3 bases from J; bases unmatched to any gene: 7. Germline-derived CDR1 and CDR2 are LGHNA and YSLEER. The CDR3 has 16 amino acids. This CDR3 reads CASSRGRDRSNEKLFF. In nucleotides, the CDR3 is TGCGCCAGCAGCCGTGGAAGGGACAGGTCTAATGAAAAACTGTTTTTT.

The V gene is TRBV28, the J gene TRBJ1-5; 8 nucleotides match TRBD1. V lost 5 bases to trimming and J lost 7 bases; unmatched junction nucleotides: 19. The CDR3 contains 18 residues. Germline V gives CDR1 MDHEN, CDR2 SYDVKM. The CDR3 DNA reads as TGTGCCAGCAGTCCCCGGGGACAGGTCTGGGGGTGGGGCCAGCCCCAGCATTTT. Its protein product is CASSPRGQVWGWGQPQHF.

V and J are TRBV7-2 and TRBJ2-3; 8 nucleotides match TRBD1. The junction had 9 bases not matched to a gene; V was cut back by 5 bases and J by 2 bases. Germline CDR1 reads SGHTA; CDR2 reads FQGNSA. There are 16 residues in the CDR3. The CDR3 nucleotides are TGTGCCAGCAGCAATCTTGGGCAGGGGGCCACAGATACGCAGTATTTT. Translation: CASSNLGQGATDTQYF.

This chain uses TRBV4-1 with TRBJ2-1; 16 bases match TRBD2. From germline, CDR1 is MGHRA and CDR2 YSYEKL. The CDR3 is 17 amino acids. V was pared by 1 base and J by 10 bases, with 7 bases of the junction left unmatched. This CDR3 reads CASSQATGLAGGPEQFF. CDR3 DNA sequence: TGCGCCAGCAGCCAAGCAACGGGACTAGCGGGAGGGCCAGAGCAGTTCTTC.

The CDR3 reads CASSIPPGLAVNEQFF. CDR3 DNA sequence: TGTGCCAGTAGTATTCCTCCGGGACTAGCGGTCAATGAGCAGTTCTTC. The rearrangement links TRBV19 to TRBJ2-1; 11 bases align to TRBD2. This CDR3 is built from 16 residues. V shed 3 bases and J 6 bases; nucleotides not matched to a gene: 7. Germline V gene data show CDR1 as LNHDA and CDR2 as SQIVND (reference sequence).

The CDR3 DNA is TGCGCCAGCAGCCAAGAGCGTGGGACTTTGAACACCGGGGAGCTGTTTTTT. It encodes CASSQERGTLNTGELFF. The J gene is TRBJ2-2, the V gene TRBV4-3; the D gene is possibly TRBD2 (6 bases). The V and J ends lost 0 bases and 1 base respectively, with 12 bases between them. CDR1 and CDR2 (germline): LGHNA, YSLEER. This CDR3 has 17 amino acids.

The rearrangement joins TRBV24-1 to TRBJ2-1; 12 positions match TRBD2. This CDR3 contains 18 residues. Trimming cost V 7 bases and J 7 bases; bases outside gene matches: 16. The germline V gene has CDR1 KGHDR and CDR2 SFDVKD. The CDR3 sequence is CATSPAMTSGGVSNEQFF. The CDR3 DNA is TGTGCCACCAGCCCTGCGATGACTAGCGGGGGAGTGTCGAATGAGCAGTTCTTC.

This chain uses TRBV27 with TRBJ1-2; 10 bases align to TRBD1. The CDR3 has 16 residues. V dropped 4 bases and J dropped 4; count of bases not matched to a gene: 9. CDR1 MNHEY and CDR2 SMNVEV come from the germline V gene (reference sequence). CDR3 sequence reads: CASSSGTGATLYGYTF. For the CDR3, the DNA is TGTGCCAGCAGTTCCGGGACAGGGGCTACCCTCTATGGCTACACCTTC.

The chain carries TRBV19 and TRBJ2-5, with D maybe TRBD2 (5 bases). The germline gives CDR1 LNHDA, CDR2 SQIVND (reference sequence). V was cut by 5 bases and J by 3 bases, with 10 bases left in between. The CDR3 sequence is 13 residues long. The CDR3 region is CASSPDGKETQYF. CDR3 in DNA: TGTGCCAGTAGTCCGGACGGGAAAGAGACCCAGTACTTC.

The rearrangement links TRBV28 to TRBJ2-7; D is perhaps TRBD1 (5 bases). From germline, CDR1 is MDHEN and CDR2 SYDVKM. V was cut by 2 bases and J by 1 base, with 12 bases left in between. The CDR3 has 15 residues. This CDR3 reads CASSLRTPGSYEQYF. CDR3 DNA: TGTGCCAGCAGTTTACGGACCCCAGGGTCCTACGAGCAGTACTTC.

The rearrangement links TRBV5-5 to TRBJ2-1; 13 bases map to TRBD2. CDR1 and CDR2 (germline): SGHKS, YYEKEE (reference sequence). This CDR3 comprises 14 residues. J was trimmed by 9 bases and V by 3 bases; bases with no gene match: 3. CDR3 nucleotides: TGTGCCAGCAGCTACGGACTAGCGGGAGCTGAGCAGTTCTTC. Its protein product is CASSYGLAGAEQFF. The variable domain in full, with the rest retrieved from reference TRBV5-5 and TRBJ2-1, is DAGVTQSPTHLIKTRGQQVTLRCSPISGHKSVSWYQQVLGQGPQFIFQYYEKEERGRGNFPDRFSARQFPNYSSELNVNALLLGDSALYLCASSYGLAGAEQFFGPGTRLTVL.

The chain is built from TRBV4-2 and TRBJ2-7; D unresolved. Trimming pared 0 bases from V and 0 bases from J, leaving 9 bases between. In germline, CDR1 is LGHNA, CDR2 YNFKEQ. This CDR3 region has 15 residues. CDR3 loop: CASSQDPVSSYEQYF. Here the CDR3 DNA reads TGTGCCAGCAGCCAAGATCCGGTGAGCTCCTACGAGCAGTACTTC.

This clone has just a few counts. The CDR3 region has the DNA TGTGCCAGCATCCTACCCGGGTCCGCCTATGGCTACACCTTC. This translates into CASILPGSAYGYTF. This chain links TRBV5-5 with TRBJ1-2; D not certain. This CDR3 spans 14 amino acids. Looked up from germline, CDR1 is SGHKS and CDR2 is YYEKEE (reference sequence). Trimming pared 6 bases from V and 4 bases from J, leaving 16 bases between.